These 7 T cell receptor beta chains were all obtained from the same sample, sequenced in a study of cytomegalovirus exposure and HLA in healthy donors. Use of 60 Vbeta and 13 Jbeta primers characterized the PCR. Repertoires were generated with immunoSEQ multiplex PCR, while TCRdb's copy carries only in-frame clones and drops some. Of about 120,000 clones listed, about three quarters are singletons. Material for sequencing was PBMCs. These receptors came from a woman aged 40 to 55 in good health and CMV-seropositive.

This rearrangement joins TRBV5-1 to TRBJ2-1; D gene unclear. Germline CDR1 SGHRS, CDR2 YFSETQ. The CDR3 extends over 14 amino acids. Between the trimmed V and J ends, which lost 1 base and 6 bases, there was a span of 11 bases. The CDR3 nucleotides are TGCGCCAGCAGCTTGTTGGGCCTTGTCAATGAGCAGTTCTTC. It yields the protein CASSLLGLVNEQFF.

The V call is TRBV4-1, the J call TRBJ1-5; D gene unclear. CDR1 is MGHRA, CDR2 YSYEKL, per germline. The V end lost 1 base, the J end lost 0 bases, and 7 bases lay between the germline ends. This CDR3 region has 15 residues. The CDR3 protein is CASSQALYSNQPQHF. In nucleotides, the CDR3 is TGCGCCAGCAGCCAAGCCTTGTATAGCAATCAGCCCCAGCATTTT.

The chain has TRBV5-5 and TRBJ2-5; TRBD2 aligns across 9 bases. From germline, CDR1 is SGHKS and CDR2 YYEKEE (reference sequence). The ends lost 0 bases at V and 0 bases at J; junction bases unmatched: 0. CDR3 length equals 15 residues. CDR3 loop: CASSLGLADQETQYF. DNA for the CDR3: TGTGCCAGCAGCTTGGGACTAGCGGACCAAGAGACCCAGTACTTC.

This clone was counted only a few times. This chain uses TRBV30 with TRBJ1-2, with D possibly TRBD1 on 5 matching bases. This CDR3 contains 14 residues. Looked up from germline, CDR1 is GTSNPN and CDR2 is SVGIG (reference sequence). V lost 2 bases and J lost 6, with 16 bases in between. The CDR3, as DNA: TGTGCCTGGAGTAGAACGGGGGGAAATCATGGCTACACCTTC. Translated: CAWSRTGGNHGYTF.

V is TRBV6-1 and J is TRBJ2-7, with 10 positions matching TRBD1. The CDR3 extends over 14 amino acids. Germline trimming cut 1 base from V and 3 bases from J; bases unmatched to any gene: 0. CDR1 is MNHNS and CDR2 is SASEGT in the germline V gene. The CDR3 is CASSEGDRGYEQYF. The CDR3 coding sequence is TGTGCCAGCAGTGAAGGGGACAGGGGCTACGAGCAGTACTTC.

This chain uses TRBV19 with TRBJ2-7; 9 bases line up with TRBD2. Germline V gives CDR1 LNHDA, CDR2 SQIVND (reference sequence). J was trimmed by 2 bases and V by 5 bases; bases with no gene match: 7. This CDR3 is built from 15 residues. This CDR3 is CASSPVSGSPYEQYF. CDR3 nucleotides: TGTGCCAGTAGTCCGGTTAGCGGGAGTCCCTACGAGCAGTACTTC. The full variable domain, completed using reference TRBV19 and TRBJ2-7, is DGGITQSPKYLFRKEGQNVTLSCEQNLNHDAMYWYRQDPGQGLRLIYYSQIVNDFQKGDIAEGYSVSREKKESFPLTVTSAQKNPTAFYLCASSPVSGSPYEQYFGPGTRLTVT.

The chain recombines TRBV27 with TRBJ2-6; TRBD2 matches 8 bases. Trimming removed 0 bases from V and 4 bases from J; junction bases left unmatched: 5. The germline V gene has CDR1 MNHEY and CDR2 SMNVEV (reference sequence). The CDR3 sequence is 17 residues long. In DNA, the CDR3 is TGTGCCAGCAGTTTATCTCGGGGGGGGTCGGGGGCCAACGTCCTGACTTTC. Amino acid sequence: CASSLSRGGSGANVLTF. The entire variable domain, with the rest obtained from reference TRBV27 and TRBJ2-6, is as follows: EAQVTQNPRYLITVTGKKLTVTCSQNMNHEYMSWYRQDPGLGLRQIYYSMNVEVTDKGDVPEGYKVSRKEKRNFPLILESPSPNQTSLYFCASSLSRGGSGANVLTFGAGSRLTVL.